These 2 T cell receptor beta chains were all obtained from the same sample, sequenced in a study of blood T cell repertoires in COVID-19. Sequenced by immunoSEQ multiplex PCR; TCRdb stores in-frame clones only, minus some. Here the sample spans a few hundred thousand clones, less than 90% being singletons. The sequenced sample was PBMCs or T cells enriched from blood (not recorded which). Receptor source: a woman aged 30 to 39 who had recovered from COVID-19.

The CDR3 loop reads CASSPLLDTDTQYF. For the CDR3, the DNA is TGTGCCAGCAGCCCCCTCCTAGACACAGATACGCAGTATTTT. This chain joins TRBV7-8 and TRBJ2-3, with D unresolved. The CDR3 spans 14 residues. The germline V gene has CDR1 SGHVS and CDR2 FQNEAQ. The germline V and J ends were trimmed by 5 bases and 2 bases, with 11 bases remaining between them.

This clone was observed a handful of times. This sequence joins TRBV28 and TRBJ2-2; TRBD2 matches at 11 bases. Germline CDR1 is MDHEN and CDR2 is SYDVKM. Unmatched junction bases numbered 5, after V lost 7 bases and J lost 4 bases. The CDR3 runs to 15 residues. CDR3 region: CASNSGGAFTGELFF. DNA of the CDR3: TGTGCCAGCAATAGCGGGGGGGCGTTCACCGGGGAGCTGTTTTTT.